The clone carrying this T cell receptor (beta chain) was observed many times. As yet, its antigen is unknown. The data stem from a study of metastatic and nonmetastatic thyroid tumors. In the study overall: Thyroid patients, malignant and benign, had repertoires compared across blood and tumor or nodule tissue. Whole-study results and caveats: Reports indicated that malignant thyroid tumors showed significantly higher TCR beta diversity than benign nodules did, in blood and tumor.

Patients were all untreated before their thyroid surgery. The germline V gene has CDR1 LGHDT and CDR2 YNNKEL (reference sequence). The germline V and J ends were trimmed by 4 bases and 1 base, with 7 bases remaining between them. The CDR3 loop spans 14 amino acids. Per the original methods: A classifier of distant metastasis in papillary thyroid cancer was built from CDR3 differences (across clinicopathological groups). Via MiXCR, TCRdb re-called the PCR reads. Here the V and J calls rest on TCRdb's processing, not on the authors' analysis. The sample includes about 33,000 clones, about 18% seen only once; the top ten take more than 4%.

The TCR sequence derives from a female donor with papillary thyroid cancer or a benign thyroid nodule (not recorded which). Some clones in this sample may be carry-over from other donors' samples. Sequenced sample: blood. The rearrangement uses TRBV3-1 and TRBJ1-4; the D gene is possibly TRBD1 (5 bases). The CDR3 DNA reads TGTGCCAGCAGCCGGGGCAGAACTAATGAAAAACTGTTTTTT. Amino acid sequence: CASSRGRTNEKLFF.